Listed below are T cell receptor beta chains from one sample, sequenced in a study of identifying expanded T cells in peripheral blood. Repertoires were generated with immunoSEQ multiplex PCR, while TCRdb's copy carries only in-frame clones and drops some. The repertoire holds about 94,000 clones, with approximately 91% as singletons. Sequenced: blood. The receptors come from a person aged 18-70 years in good health. The CDR3 runs from the conserved cysteine through the conserved F or W. The order of the fields is clone size, J gene, D gene, CDR3 length, V gene, CDR3 protein, CDR3 DNA. A D gene is named only where the DNA matches it firmly. Only some rows state a clone size, as once, few, many or a class for expanded clones.

clone_size: NA; j_call: TRBJ1-5; d_call: TRBD1; cdr3_length: 16; v_call: TRBV4-1; cdr3_aa: CASSQNRGRLNQPQHF; cdr3_nt: TGCGCCAGCAGCCAGAACAGGGGGCGCCTCAATCAGCCCCAGCATTTT
clone_size: NA; j_call: TRBJ1-2; d_call: TRBD1; cdr3_length: 16; v_call: TRBV19; cdr3_aa: CASSTSGQGYLDGYTF; cdr3_nt: TGTGCCAGTAGTACCTCCGGACAGGGATATTTGGATGGCTACACCTTC
clone_size: NA; j_call: TRBJ2-5; d_call: NA; cdr3_length: 15; v_call: TRBV11-1; cdr3_aa: CASSLAYPAGETQYF; cdr3_nt: TGTGCCAGCAGCTTAGCGTATCCCGCGGGGGAGACCCAGTACTTC
clone_size: NA; j_call: TRBJ2-7; d_call: TRBD1; cdr3_length: 14; v_call: TRBV18; cdr3_aa: CASSPGGQVNEQYF; cdr3_nt: TGTGCCAGCTCACCGGGCGGACAGGTCAACGAGCAGTACTTC
clone_size: NA; j_call: TRBJ2-3; d_call: NA; cdr3_length: 15; v_call: TRBV5-1; cdr3_aa: CASSLGPSGTDTQYF; cdr3_nt: TGCGCCAGCAGCTTAGGACCGAGCGGCACAGATACGCAGTATTTT
clone_size: once; j_call: TRBJ1-4; d_call: NA; cdr3_length: 12; v_call: TRBV29-1; cdr3_aa: CSAWDQNEKLFF; cdr3_nt: TGCAGCGCGTGGGACCAGAATGAAAAACTGTTTTTT
clone_size: NA; j_call: TRBJ1-4; d_call: TRBD1; cdr3_length: 16; v_call: TRBV7-2; cdr3_aa: CASSRGGTATNEKLFF; cdr3_nt: TGTGCCAGCAGCCGAGGGGGCACCGCAACTAATGAAAAACTGTTTTTT
clone_size: NA; j_call: TRBJ2-7; d_call: TRBD2; cdr3_length: 14; v_call: TRBV5-5; cdr3_aa: CASSLTSGAYEQYF; cdr3_nt: TGTGCCAGCAGCTTGACTAGCGGGGCCTACGAGCAGTACTTC
clone_size: NA; j_call: TRBJ2-3; d_call: TRBD2; cdr3_length: 14; v_call: TRBV29-1; cdr3_aa: CSVRAGEFTDTQYF; cdr3_nt: TGCAGCGTTAGGGCGGGGGAGTTCACAGATACGCAGTATTTT
clone_size: NA; j_call: TRBJ2-5; d_call: TRBD2; cdr3_length: 15; v_call: TRBV11-3; cdr3_aa: CASSLGASGGETQYF; cdr3_nt: TGTGCCAGCAGCTTAGGGGCTAGCGGCGGGGAGACCCAGTACTTC
clone_size: NA; j_call: TRBJ2-2; d_call: TRBD1; cdr3_length: 15; v_call: TRBV12-5; cdr3_aa: CASGPGQGGTGELFF; cdr3_nt: TGTGCTAGTGGTCCGGGACAGGGGGGTACCGGGGAGCTGTTTTTT
clone_size: NA; j_call: TRBJ2-7; d_call: TRBD1; cdr3_length: 15; v_call: TRBV19; cdr3_aa: CASSIPGGVTGEQYF; cdr3_nt: TGTGCCAGTAGTATACCAGGGGGCGTGACCGGCGAGCAGTACTTC
clone_size: few; j_call: TRBJ1-1; d_call: TRBD1; cdr3_length: 12; v_call: TRBV30; cdr3_aa: CAWRRQGMEAFF; cdr3_nt: TGTGCCTGGAGGAGACAGGGGATGGAAGCTTTCTTT
clone_size: NA; j_call: TRBJ1-3; d_call: NA; cdr3_length: 16; v_call: TRBV9; cdr3_aa: CASSPQTGPFGNTIYF; cdr3_nt: TGTGCCAGCAGCCCCCAGACAGGCCCTTTCGGAAACACCATATATTTT
clone_size: NA; j_call: TRBJ1-5; d_call: TRBD1; cdr3_length: 13; v_call: TRBV7-3; cdr3_aa: CASSLGTDQPQHF; cdr3_nt: TGTGCCAGCAGCCTGGGGACAGATCAGCCCCAGCATTTT
clone_size: NA; j_call: TRBJ1-2; d_call: NA; cdr3_length: 11; v_call: TRBV19; cdr3_aa: CASSFPGGYTF; cdr3_nt: TGTGCCAGTAGTTTTCCCGGTGGCTACACCTTC
clone_size: NA; j_call: TRBJ2-7; d_call: TRBD1; cdr3_length: 16; v_call: TRBV10-3; cdr3_aa: CATTFRDRGLGYEQYF; cdr3_nt: TGTGCCACCACCTTCCGGGACAGGGGATTGGGCTACGAGCAGTACTTC
clone_size: NA; j_call: TRBJ2-7; d_call: NA; cdr3_length: 15; v_call: TRBV6-1; cdr3_aa: CASSEHSSPGREQYF; cdr3_nt: TGTGCCAGCAGTGAGCACTCTAGCCCGGGGCGCGAGCAGTACTTC
clone_size: NA; j_call: TRBJ2-7; d_call: NA; cdr3_length: 17; v_call: TRBV5-4; cdr3_aa: CASSPTISVGKAYEQYF; cdr3_nt: TGTGCCAGCAGCCCCACCATCTCAGTGGGGAAGGCCTACGAGCAGTACTTC
clone_size: NA; j_call: TRBJ2-7; d_call: NA; cdr3_length: 13; v_call: TRBV4-1; cdr3_aa: CASSQRTPGEQYF; cdr3_nt: TGCGCCAGCAGCCAAAGGACACCGGGGGAGCAGTACTTC
clone_size: few; j_call: TRBJ1-4; d_call: NA; cdr3_length: 16; v_call: TRBV25-1; cdr3_aa: CASSEAGVTTNEKLFF; cdr3_nt: TGTGCCAGCAGTGAAGCCGGAGTCACAACTAATGAAAAACTGTTTTTT
clone_size: NA; j_call: TRBJ2-3; d_call: TRBD1; cdr3_length: 13; v_call: TRBV2; cdr3_aa: CASRGTGGDTQYF; cdr3_nt: TGTGCCAGCAGGGGGACAGGGGGAGATACGCAGTATTTT
clone_size: NA; j_call: TRBJ2-1; d_call: NA; cdr3_length: 16; v_call: TRBV27; cdr3_aa: CASSSESGPTGNEQFF; cdr3_nt: TGTGCCAGCAGTTCCGAGTCGGGGCCGACCGGCAATGAGCAGTTCTTC
clone_size: NA; j_call: TRBJ1-1; d_call: NA; cdr3_length: 13; v_call: TRBV10-3; cdr3_aa: CAIRPQENTEAFF; cdr3_nt: TGTGCCATCAGACCACAGGAAAACACTGAAGCTTTCTTT
clone_size: NA; j_call: TRBJ1-3; d_call: TRBD1; cdr3_length: 16; v_call: TRBV4-1; cdr3_aa: CASSHFTGASGNTIYF; cdr3_nt: TGCGCCAGCAGCCATTTTACAGGGGCCTCTGGAAACACCATATATTTT
clone_size: NA; j_call: TRBJ1-5; d_call: TRBD1; cdr3_length: 15; v_call: TRBV19; cdr3_aa: CASSTGGGRNQPQHF; cdr3_nt: TGTGCCAGTAGTACGGGAGGGGGCAGGAATCAGCCCCAGCATTTT
clone_size: NA; j_call: TRBJ1-1; d_call: TRBD1; cdr3_length: 12; v_call: TRBV30; cdr3_aa: CASTGVNTEAFF; cdr3_nt: TGTGCCTCGACAGGGGTGAACACTGAAGCTTTCTTT
clone_size: NA; j_call: TRBJ2-1; d_call: TRBD1; cdr3_length: 15; v_call: TRBV11-1; cdr3_aa: CASSLGTGGYNEQFF; cdr3_nt: TGTGCCAGCAGCCTCGGGACAGGGGGCTACAATGAGCAGTTCTTC
clone_size: NA; j_call: TRBJ2-2; d_call: NA; cdr3_length: 14; v_call: TRBV18; cdr3_aa: CASSPNLNTGELFF; cdr3_nt: TGTGCCAGCTCACCAAACCTGAACACCGGGGAGCTGTTTTTT
clone_size: NA; j_call: TRBJ1-1; d_call: NA; cdr3_length: 14; v_call: TRBV18; cdr3_aa: CASSPERLNTEAFF; cdr3_nt: TGTGCCAGCTCCCCGGAACGGTTGAACACTGAAGCTTTCTTT
clone_size: once; j_call: TRBJ2-1; d_call: NA; cdr3_length: 14; v_call: TRBV5-8; cdr3_aa: CARRQESSYNEQFF; cdr3_nt: TGTGCCAGGAGACAGGAGAGCTCCTACAATGAGCAGTTCTTC
clone_size: NA; j_call: TRBJ2-5; d_call: NA; cdr3_length: 14; v_call: TRBV6-1; cdr3_aa: CASDPLGFQETQYF; cdr3_nt: TGTGCCAGTGACCCTTTGGGGTTCCAAGAGACCCAGTACTTC
clone_size: NA; j_call: TRBJ2-7; d_call: TRBD1; cdr3_length: 14; v_call: TRBV7-9; cdr3_aa: CASSPPGTDYEQYF; cdr3_nt: TGTGCCAGCAGCCCACCCGGGACAGACTACGAGCAGTACTTC
clone_size: once; j_call: TRBJ2-1; d_call: NA; cdr3_length: 15; v_call: TRBV2; cdr3_aa: CASTVGRGHLNEQFF; cdr3_nt: TGTGCCAGCACCGTCGGGCGGGGGCATCTCAATGAGCAGTTCTTC
clone_size: NA; j_call: TRBJ1-3; d_call: NA; cdr3_length: 15; v_call: TRBV5-1; cdr3_aa: CASSLDRATGNTIYF; cdr3_nt: TGCGCCAGCAGCTTGGACAGGGCAACTGGAAACACCATATATTTT
clone_size: NA; j_call: TRBJ1-5; d_call: TRBD1; cdr3_length: 16; v_call: TRBV23-1; cdr3_aa: CASSPRARGGIAPQHF; cdr3_nt: TGCGCCAGCAGTCCTCGAGCCAGGGGGGGTATCGCGCCCCAGCATTTT
clone_size: NA; j_call: TRBJ1-2; d_call: TRBD1; cdr3_length: 14; v_call: TRBV4-3; cdr3_aa: CASSQTGANYGYTF; cdr3_nt: TGCGCCAGCAGCCAGACAGGGGCTAACTATGGCTACACCTTC
clone_size: NA; j_call: TRBJ2-7; d_call: NA; cdr3_length: 14; v_call: TRBV5-1; cdr3_aa: CASSLDPDSYEQYF; cdr3_nt: TGCGCCAGCAGCTTGGACCCGGATTCCTACGAGCAGTACTTC
clone_size: NA; j_call: TRBJ1-2; d_call: TRBD1; cdr3_length: 16; v_call: TRBV27; cdr3_aa: CASSQTPGQGRYGYTF; cdr3_nt: TGTGCCAGCAGCCAAACCCCCGGACAGGGGAGGTATGGCTACACCTTC
clone_size: NA; j_call: TRBJ1-2; d_call: NA; cdr3_length: 16; v_call: TRBV11-2; cdr3_aa: CASSPNRDSRLGGYTF; cdr3_nt: TGTGCCAGCAGCCCCAACCGGGACTCTCGCTTGGGTGGCTACACCTTC
clone_size: NA; j_call: TRBJ1-1; d_call: NA; cdr3_length: 16; v_call: TRBV11-2; cdr3_aa: CASSPGPLSRNTEAFF; cdr3_nt: TGTGCCAGCAGCCCAGGTCCCCTGTCGCGGAACACTGAAGCTTTCTTT
clone_size: NA; j_call: TRBJ1-2; d_call: TRBD1; cdr3_length: 14; v_call: TRBV6-5; cdr3_aa: CAPLGQGTDYGYTF; cdr3_nt: TGTGCACCACTGGGACAGGGGACGGACTATGGCTACACCTTC
clone_size: NA; j_call: TRBJ2-2; d_call: TRBD1; cdr3_length: 14; v_call: TRBV6-5; cdr3_aa: CASRTGMNTGELFF; cdr3_nt: TGTGCCAGCAGGACAGGGATGAACACCGGGGAGCTGTTTTTT
clone_size: NA; j_call: TRBJ2-7; d_call: TRBD2; cdr3_length: 14; v_call: TRBV6-1; cdr3_aa: CASSASGGAYEQYF; cdr3_nt: TGTGCCAGCAGCGCTAGCGGGGGAGCCTACGAGCAGTACTTC
clone_size: NA; j_call: TRBJ1-1; d_call: TRBD1; cdr3_length: 15; v_call: TRBV7-9; cdr3_aa: CASSLNRDRNTEAFF; cdr3_nt: TGTGCCAGCAGCTTAAACCGGGACAGGAACACTGAAGCTTTCTTT
clone_size: NA; j_call: TRBJ1-5; d_call: TRBD1; cdr3_length: 16; v_call: TRBV5-1; cdr3_aa: CASSPGMGQVNQPQHF; cdr3_nt: TGCGCCAGCAGCCCAGGGATGGGACAGGTCAATCAGCCCCAGCATTTT
clone_size: NA; j_call: TRBJ1-3; d_call: NA; cdr3_length: 18; v_call: TRBV7-3; cdr3_aa: CASSLNPVTGLAGNTIYF; cdr3_nt: TGTGCCAGCAGCTTAAACCCCGTCACAGGTTTGGCTGGAAACACCATATATTTT
clone_size: NA; j_call: TRBJ2-3; d_call: NA; cdr3_length: 14; v_call: TRBV7-2; cdr3_aa: CASSPGPSTDTQYF; cdr3_nt: TGTGCCAGCAGCCCCGGACCCAGCACAGATACGCAGTATTTT
clone_size: NA; j_call: TRBJ1-4; d_call: NA; cdr3_length: 12; v_call: TRBV9; cdr3_aa: CASSVVGGRLFF; cdr3_nt: TGTGCCAGCAGCGTAGTGGGAGGGCGACTGTTTTTT
clone_size: NA; j_call: TRBJ2-1; d_call: NA; cdr3_length: 12; v_call: TRBV18; cdr3_aa: CASSYRLTEQFF; cdr3_nt: TGTGCCAGCTCATACCGATTGACCGAGCAGTTCTTC
clone_size: NA; j_call: TRBJ2-1; d_call: TRBD1; cdr3_length: 16; v_call: TRBV27; cdr3_aa: CASSPLLVRGLDEQFF; cdr3_nt: TGTGCCAGCAGTCCCCTGCTCGTCAGGGGGTTGGATGAGCAGTTCTTC
clone_size: NA; j_call: TRBJ2-7; d_call: NA; cdr3_length: 12; v_call: TRBV5-1; cdr3_aa: CASSLEKGEQYF; cdr3_nt: TGCGCCAGCAGCTTGGAGAAGGGAGAGCAGTACTTC
clone_size: once; j_call: TRBJ1-1; d_call: NA; cdr3_length: 12; v_call: TRBV18; cdr3_aa: CASSPMNTEAFF; cdr3_nt: TGTGCCAGCTCACCCATGAACACTGAAGCTTTCTTT
clone_size: few; j_call: TRBJ1-5; d_call: TRBD1; cdr3_length: 17; v_call: TRBV19; cdr3_aa: CASSQVAGTGSRWPQHF; cdr3_nt: TGTGCCAGTAGCCAAGTTGCCGGGACAGGGTCACGTTGGCCCCAGCATTTT
clone_size: medium-sized; j_call: TRBJ1-2; d_call: NA; cdr3_length: 15; v_call: TRBV7-9; cdr3_aa: CASSLEESGPYGYTF; cdr3_nt: TGTGCCAGCAGCTTAGAGGAATCGGGTCCCTATGGCTACACCTTC